This T cell receptor beta chain was sequenced during a study of CD8+CD57+ T cells in acquired aplastic anemia. This clonotype was detected a few times. As yet, its antigen is unknown. The CDR3 has 14 residues. Trimming left V 1 base short and J 5 bases short, with 9 bases between. Germline CDR1 and CDR2: LNHNV and YYDKDF (reference sequence). Patients who underwent sequencing had shown CD8+CD57+ cell expansion by flow cytometry. Severe acquired aplastic anemia was diagnosed in all patients. All patients were therapy-naive when blood was sampled. The template used for profiling TCR beta VDJ and CDR3 was genomic DNA. TCRdb itself ran the reads through MiXCR, one entry per CDR3 protein. Altogether approximately 300,000 distinct CDR3 sequences are present, 56% being singletons, with the ten largest covering 1.3%. Study-level points and caveats: Patients and controls had in common approximately 29 CD8+ CDR3 sequences.

The sequenced sample consisted of sorted CD4+, CD8+, or CD8+CD57+ T cells (not recorded which) from PBMCs. The V call is TRBV15, the J call TRBJ1-5; maybe TRBD1 (6 bases). The receptor comes from a human donor with aplastic anemia. This CDR3 is CATSRVAGDQPQHF. The CDR3 nucleotides are TGTGCCACCAGCAGAGTTGCAGGGGATCAGCCCCAGCATTTT.